The 21 T cell receptor beta chains given below trace back to one sample, sequenced in a study of control samples from healthy donors and cancer patients. Method: immunoSEQ multiplex PCR; TCRdb's copy keeps in-frame clones and lacks some. The sample has around 55,000 clones, roughly 87% seen once. The sequenced sample consisted of blood. These receptors all stem from a man aged 45-65 years in good health.

Here the CDR3 DNA reads TGTGCCAGCAGCCAAGGGCGGTATCAGGACTCCTACGAGCAGTACTTC. Translation: CASSQGRYQDSYEQYF. V and J are TRBV3-1 (or the pseudogene TRBV3-2) and TRBJ2-7, with D hard to call. Germline-derived CDR1 and CDR2 are LGHDT and YNNKEL (reference sequence). V lost 1 base and J 0 bases, leaving 13 bases between the germline ends. The CDR3 sequence is 16 residues long.

The genes are TRBV28 and TRBJ2-3; 10 bases agree with TRBD1. Germline V gene data show CDR1 as MDHEN and CDR2 as SYDVKM. V shed 4 bases and J 4 bases; nucleotides not matched to a gene: 2. This CDR3 contains 14 residues. CDR3 bases: TGTGCCAGCAGTTCGGGACAGGGGCCAGATACGCAGTATTTT. Its translation is CASSSGQGPDTQYF. The variable domain in full, completed from reference TRBV28 and TRBJ2-3, reads DVKVTQSSRYLVKRTGEKVFLECVQDMDHENMFWYRQDPGLGLRLIYFSYDVKMKEKGDIPEGYSVSREKKERFSLILESASTNQTSMYLCASSSGQGPDTQYFGPGTRLTVL.

The chain joins TRBV18 to TRBJ2-7, with unresolved D. Germline V gene sequence: CDR1 KGHSH, CDR2 LQKENI. The germline V and J ends were trimmed by 5 bases and 0 bases, with 5 bases remaining between them. The CDR3 is 12 amino acids. As DNA, the CDR3 is TGTGCCAGCTCAGGGCGCTCCTACGAGCAGTACTTC. Translated: CASSGRSYEQYF. Drawing the rest from reference TRBV18 and TRBJ2-7, the complete variable domain is NAGVMQNPRHLVRRRGQEARLRCSPMKGHSHVYWYRQLPEEGLKFMVYLQKENIIDESGMPKERFSAEFPKEGPSILRIQQVVRGDSAAYFCASSGRSYEQYFGPGTRLTVT.

The V call is TRBV9, the J call TRBJ1-3; 9 bases agree with TRBD1. The CDR3 extends over 18 amino acids. The junction had 12 bases not matched to a gene; V was cut back by 3 bases and J by 2 bases. CDR1 is SGDLS, CDR2 YYNGEE, per germline. This CDR3 reads CASSATGTGSVTGNTIYF. The CDR3 DNA is TGTGCCAGCAGCGCGACCGGGACAGGGTCAGTCACTGGAAACACCATATATTTT.

The chain combines TRBV13 with TRBJ2-1; tentatively, D is TRBD1 or TRBD2 (6 bases each). The germline V gene encodes CDR1 PRHDT and CDR2 FYEKMQ (reference sequence). Trimming removed 2 bases at V and 1 base at J, with 24 bases between. This CDR3 spans 20 amino acids. Here the CDR3 reads CASSLRGVVVQPLSYNEQFF. CDR3 DNA sequence: TGTGCCAGCAGCTTAAGGGGGGTGGTAGTACAACCCTTATCCTACAATGAGCAGTTCTTC.

V gene TRBV27 combines with J gene TRBJ1-4, with a possible D match to TRBD1 (6 bases). V was shortened by 3 bases and J by 7 bases, with 12 bases between the two germline ends. From germline, CDR1 is MNHEY and CDR2 SMNVEV (reference sequence). This CDR3 region has 14 residues. The CDR3 sequence is CASSLAGAFEKLFF. CDR3 nucleotides: TGTGCCAGCAGTTTGGCGGGGGCGTTTGAAAAACTGTTTTTT.

This clone was seen once. The J gene is TRBJ2-7, the V gene TRBV6-1; 9 bases match TRBD2. Germline CDR1 MNHNS, CDR2 SASEGT. V shed 4 bases and J 3 bases; nucleotides not matched to a gene: 4. The CDR3 extends over 14 amino acids. The CDR3 region is CASSVAGEGYEQYF. CDR3 coding DNA: TGTGCCAGCAGTGTAGCGGGAGAAGGCTACGAGCAGTACTTC.

V usage is TRBV7-2 and J usage is TRBJ1-6; D unresolved. The CDR3 consists of 13 residues. The germline V gene encodes CDR1 SGHTA and CDR2 FQGNSA. The germline V and J ends were trimmed by 7 bases and 7 bases, with 11 bases remaining between them. The CDR3 loop reads CASTPLWNSPLHF. DNA for the CDR3: TGTGCCAGCACCCCTCTTTGGAATTCACCCCTCCACTTT.

The chain carries TRBV7-3 and TRBJ2-7; D remains unclear. Trimming left V 5 bases short and J 4 bases short, with 18 bases between. CDR1 and CDR2 (germline): SGHTA, FQGTGA. The CDR3 runs 15 residues. CDR3 nucleotide sequence: TGTGCCAGCAGCCCAAGAGTCGGTTTGGGTTACGAGCAGTACTTC. Amino acids: CASSPRVGLGYEQYF.

The J gene is TRBJ2-4, the V gene TRBV7-2, with 9 bases lining up with TRBD2. Unmatched junction bases numbered 8, after V lost 5 bases and J lost 6 bases. The CDR3 has 15 amino acids. Per germline, CDR1 SGHTA and CDR2 FQGNSA. The CDR3 DNA is TGTGCCAGCAGCCTCACGGGACTAGCTGTAAACATTCAGTACTTC. Translation gives CASSLTGLAVNIQYF.

The DNA of the CDR3 is TGTGCCAGCAGCTTAGGACTAGCGGGGGATAGCTCCTACGAGCAGTACTTC. This gives the protein CASSLGLAGDSSYEQYF. The V and J genes are TRBV11-2 and TRBJ2-7; 12 bases map to TRBD2. The CDR3 sequence is 17 residues long. Germline V gene lookup returns CDR1 SGHAT and CDR2 FQNNGV. The J segment lost 0 bases and the V segment lost 1 base, leaving 4 bases of the junction unmatched.

V usage is TRBV19 and J usage is TRBJ2-7, with D unresolved. Germline CDR1 is LNHDA and CDR2 is SQIVND (reference sequence). The CDR3 totals 13 residues. Trimming took 6 bases from V and 0 from J, leaving 9 bases between them. DNA for the CDR3: TGTGCCAGTAGAGACCGCGGCTCCTACGAGCAGTACTTC. Its protein is CASRDRGSYEQYF.

This rearrangement joins TRBV4-2 to TRBJ2-7; 11 positions match TRBD2. Per germline, CDR1 LGHNA and CDR2 YNFKEQ. The CDR3 extends over 16 amino acids. V dropped 5 bases and J dropped 2; count of bases not matched to a gene: 8. The CDR3 spells CASSSQTSGTTYEQYF. For the CDR3, the DNA is TGTGCCAGCAGCTCCCAGACTAGCGGGACCACCTACGAGCAGTACTTC.

V gene TRBV11-2 combines with J gene TRBJ2-7, with D tentatively TRBD1 (6 bases). From germline, CDR1 is SGHAT and CDR2 FQNNGV. The CDR3 loop spans 12 amino acids. Trimming shortened V by 5 bases and J by 9 bases, and 14 bases separated the two germline ends. CDR3 sequence: CASSLAGEGQYF. Here the CDR3 DNA reads TGTGCCAGCAGCCTAGCAGGGGAAGGGCAGTACTTC.

V gene TRBV5-1 combines with J gene TRBJ1-4, with D hard to call. The V gene lost 0 bases and the J gene lost 0 bases, with 3 bases spanning the gap. The CDR3 extends over 14 amino acids. In germline, CDR1 is SGHRS, CDR2 YFSETQ. Here the CDR3 DNA reads TGCGCCAGCAGCTTGGCAGCAACTAATGAAAAACTGTTTTTT. Translation gives CASSLAATNEKLFF.

The J gene is TRBJ2-6, the V gene TRBV27; no reliable D call. Germline V gives CDR1 MNHEY, CDR2 SMNVEV (reference sequence). V lost 8 bases and J 0 bases, leaving 14 bases between the germline ends. The CDR3 is 16 amino acids. CDR3 region: CASGDLGSSGANVLTF. CDR3 bases: TGTGCCAGCGGTGATTTGGGTTCCTCTGGGGCCAACGTCCTGACTTTC. The full variable domain, completed using reference TRBV27 and TRBJ2-6, is EAQVTQNPRYLITVTGKKLTVTCSQNMNHEYMSWYRQDPGLGLRQIYYSMNVEVTDKGDVPEGYKVSRKEKRNFPLILESPSPNQTSLYFCASGDLGSSGANVLTFGAGSRLTVL.

The CDR3, as DNA: TGTGCCAGCAGCGTAGGACAGGGGGCGGACGAGCAGTACTTC. Encoded protein: CASSVGQGADEQYF. The chain carries TRBV9 and TRBJ2-7; 10 bases are shared with TRBD1. J was trimmed by 5 bases and V by 0 bases; bases with no gene match: 2. This CDR3 has 14 amino acids. Germline assignment: CDR1 SGDLS and CDR2 YYNGEE.

V gene TRBV14 combines with J gene TRBJ2-4, with 9 bases identical to TRBD2. V was pared by 3 bases and J by 2 bases, with 8 bases of the junction left unmatched. This CDR3 is 17 amino acids long. Germline V CDR1 and CDR2: SGHDN, FVKESK. Written as DNA, the CDR3 is TGTGCCAGCAGCCAGGGGGGACTAGCCGTTACCAAAAACATTCAGTACTTC. It specifies CASSQGGLAVTKNIQYF. Drawing the rest from reference TRBV14 and TRBJ2-4, the complete variable domain is EAGVTQFPSHSVIEKGQTVTLRCDPISGHDNLYWYRRVMGKEIKFLLHFVKESKQDESGMPNNRFLAERTGGTYSTLKVQPAELEDSGVYFCASSQGGLAVTKNIQYFGAGTRLSVL.

This rearrangement joins TRBV10-2 to TRBJ1-3; the D gene is possibly TRBD1 (5 bases). V lost 6 bases and J lost 0, with 15 bases in between. Looked up from germline, CDR1 is WSHSY and CDR2 is SAAADI. The CDR3 loop spans 16 amino acids. CDR3 region: CASSYRQITSGNTIYF. Here the CDR3 DNA reads TGCGCCAGCAGCTACAGACAGATAACCTCTGGAAACACCATATATTTT.

The chain joins TRBV7-9 to TRBJ1-4; D not certain. Germline V gene sequence: CDR1 SEHNR, CDR2 FQNEAQ (reference sequence). Trimming pared 5 bases from V and 5 bases from J, leaving 12 bases between. This CDR3 has 14 residues. The CDR3 loop is CASSPGRENEKLFF. DNA of the CDR3: TGTGCCAGCAGCCCCGGTCGGGAAAATGAAAAACTGTTTTTT.

This clone was recorded once. The gene calls are TRBV19 and TRBJ1-2, with D maybe TRBD1 (5 bases). CDR3 length: 15 residues. The V gene's germline CDR1 is LNHDA and CDR2 SQIVND (reference sequence). V was cut by 10 bases and J by 3 bases, with 21 bases left in between. In DNA form, the CDR3 reads TGTGCCACCAATCCTGGGCAGGGATGGGACTATGGCTACACCTTC. Amino acid sequence: CATNPGQGWDYGYTF.